This TCR beta chain was captured in a study of blood T cell repertoires in COVID-19. Whole-study context: The United States, Italy and Spain were the sources of the acute and convalescent COVID-19 samples. PBMCs, B-cell-depleted T cells, or T cells were the source of the cDNA or gDNA that made up the material.

In the original analysis: Reference gene primer amplification in the assay estimated nucleated cell counts. The assay was immunoSEQ multiplex PCR, and TCRdb's table has in-frame clones only and misses some. V and J calls plus clone size are reproduced from that table; the DNA served to infer D and trimming. The sample carries some 160,000 clones, 65% to 85% recorded once. Specimen: peripheral blood. This TCR was sampled from a woman of 80 years or more with acute or convalescent COVID-19.

This CDR3 reads CASSLTDRGNEQFF. The CDR3 nucleotides are TGCGCCAGCAGCTTGACTGACAGGGGGAATGAGCAGTTCTTC. The chain couples TRBV5-1 to TRBJ2-1; the match to TRBD1 covers 9 bases. The CDR3 has 14 residues. Per the germline V gene, CDR1 is SGHRS and CDR2 is YFSETQ. J was trimmed by 7 bases and V by 1 base; bases with no gene match: 3.